The sequence of this TCR beta chain was determined in a study of cytomegalovirus exposure and HLA in healthy donors. Overall study context: Unique TCRs from HLA-typed donors, 75 million to 100 million of them, were held in an early data release. Caucasian-associated ancestry cluster membership applied to just over 80% of around 400 genotyped donors. Points from the study as a whole: A list of 150 or so TCR beta chains associated with cytomegalovirus was given. An assumption of roughly uniform sequencing depth across donors underlay the presence/absence analyses.

Per germline, CDR1 LNHDA and CDR2 SQIVND (reference sequence). Trimming pared 8 bases from V and 7 bases from J, leaving 21 bases between. CDR3 size: 16 residues. The study ran its PCR with 60 Vbeta and 13 Jbeta primers. This table comes from immunoSEQ multiplex PCR, and its TCRdb copy is limited to in-frame clones, with some not included. The sample holds 150,000 to 200,000 clones, 70% to 90% seen once. About this clone: Antigen specificity is unknown.

This sequence was found in a woman between 18 and 29 years old in good health and CMV-seronegative. The gene calls are TRBV19 and TRBJ1-6, with D uncertain. The specimen was PBMCs. This CDR3 is CASRLRGTTGNSPLHF. The CDR3 DNA reads as TGTGCCAGTCGTCTGCGGGGAACGACGGGGAATTCACCCCTCCACTTT.